These 18 T cell receptor beta chains came from one sample sequenced in a study of T cell repertoires in cytomegalovirus infection. For these receptors, no antigen is known. TCRdb reanalysed the reads using MiXCR and keeps one entry per CDR3 protein. The data contain hundreds of thousands of distinct CDR3 sequences, around 31% of them singletons. Sequenced here: cultured PBMCs, sampled from culture after CMV antigen stimulation. Receptors were obtained from a human donor in good health (CMV status not recorded). Some clones in this sample may be carry-over from other donors' samples.

The rearrangement joins TRBV5-1 to TRBJ2-1; either TRBD1 or TRBD2 may fit D (5 bases each). CDR1 is SGHRS and CDR2 is YFSETQ in the germline V gene. Trimming took 9 bases from V and 3 from J, leaving 16 bases between them. This CDR3 has 14 amino acids. CDR3 DNA: TGCGCCACCACCCCGGGACCGGACTACAATGAGCAGTTCTTC. Translation: CATTPGPDYNEQFF. The whole variable domain, filled in from reference TRBV5-1 and TRBJ2-1, reads KAGVTQTPRYLIKTRGQQVTLSCSPISGHRSVSWYQQTPGQGLQFLFEYFSETQRNKGNFPGRFSGRQFSNSRSEMNVSTLELGDSALYLCATTPGPDYNEQFFGPGTRLTVL.

This clonotype was seen a handful of times. The V gene is TRBV6-2 or TRBV6-3, the J gene TRBJ2-7, with TRBD2 identical over 13 bases. Trimming removed 0 bases from V and 3 bases from J; junction bases left unmatched: 2. The CDR3 covers 16 residues. The germline CDR1 and CDR2 sequences are MNHEY and SVGEGT. The CDR3 nucleotides read TGTGCCAGCAGTTACTCAGGACTAGCGGGAGACTACGAGCAGTACTTC. It specifies CASSYSGLAGDYEQYF.

V and J are TRBV25-1 and TRBJ2-2; weak D call: TRBD1 (5 bases). Germline loops: CDR1 MGHDK, CDR2 SYGVNS. V was clipped by 3 bases and J by 1 base, with 12 bases between them. The CDR3 length is 16 residues. CDR3 in amino acids: CASSEDKSGNTGELFF. The CDR3 region has the DNA TGTGCCAGCAGTGAGGACAAATCGGGGAACACCGGGGAGCTGTTTTTT.

The chain couples TRBV19 to TRBJ2-2; 14 bases align to TRBD2. The CDR3 consists of 18 residues. V shed 5 bases, J shed 1 base, and the junction held 6 bases outside the gene matches. CDR1 is LNHDA, CDR2 SQIVND, per germline (reference sequence). The CDR3, as DNA: TGTGCCAGTAGTCGACCCGGGACTAGCGGGGGGAACACCGGGGAGCTGTTTTTT. It translates to CASSRPGTSGGNTGELFF.

The V call is TRBV5-1, the J call TRBJ2-1, with D possibly TRBD1 on 5 matching bases. The CDR3 runs 13 residues. V was pared by 0 bases and J by 8 bases, with 9 bases between. Per the germline V gene, CDR1 is SGHRS and CDR2 is YFSETQ. The CDR3 DNA sequence: TGCGCCAGCAGCTTGGAATTAGGGGATGAGCAGTTCTTC. Protein product: CASSLELGDEQFF.

This rearrangement joins TRBV4-1 to TRBJ2-6; either TRBD1 or TRBD2 may fit D (5 bases each). The CDR3 spans 17 residues. From germline, CDR1 is MGHRA and CDR2 YSYEKL. Trimming cost V 2 bases and J 1 base, with 12 bases left between them. CDR3 DNA sequence: TGCGCCAGCAGCCAAAGTCCGGGGCAGTCTGGGGCCAACGTCCTGACTTTC. Translation gives CASSQSPGQSGANVLTF.

This clonotype was seen repeatedly, ten times or more. This sequence joins TRBV7-2 and TRBJ2-2; D not resolved. Germline CDR1 reads SGHTA; CDR2 reads FQGNSA. Trimming took 1 base from V and 4 from J, leaving 4 bases between them. The CDR3 loop spans 13 amino acids. CDR3 protein: CASSLVFTGELFF. In nucleotides, the CDR3 is TGTGCCAGCAGCTTAGTGTTCACCGGGGAGCTGTTTTTT. The complete variable domain, with remaining parts taken from reference TRBV7-2 and TRBJ2-2, reads GAGVSQSPSNKVTEKGKDVELRCDPISGHTALYWYRQSLGQGLEFLIYFQGNSAPDKSGLPSDRFSAERTGGSVSTLTIQRTQQEDSAVYLCASSLVFTGELFFGEGSRLTVL.

This clonotype came up many times. The chain joins TRBV7-2 to TRBJ2-5; TRBD1 matches 7 bases. Germline V gives CDR1 SGHTA, CDR2 FQGNSA. This CDR3 is 15 amino acids long. V lost 5 bases, J lost 2 bases, and 8 bases stayed unmatched. The CDR3 loop reads CASSPGGWQQETQYF. As DNA, the CDR3 is TGTGCCAGCAGCCCAGGGGGATGGCAGCAAGAGACCCAGTACTTC.

V and J are TRBV20-1 and TRBJ2-1, with TRBD2 matching over 7 bases. CDR1 and CDR2 from the germline V gene are DFQATT and SNEGSKA (reference sequence). V was pared by 5 bases and J by 2 bases, with 9 bases of the junction left unmatched. This CDR3 spans 15 amino acids. Written as DNA, the CDR3 is TGCAGTGCTGGGGGGGGTAGCGGGCCCTACAATGAGCAGTTCTTC. It is translated as CSAGGGSGPYNEQFF.

The rearrangement uses TRBV6-1 and TRBJ1-4, with D possibly matching TRBD1 (5 bases). Looked up from germline, CDR1 is MNHNS and CDR2 is SASEGT. This CDR3 has 15 residues. Between the trimmed V and J ends, which lost 5 bases and 4 bases, there was a span of 14 bases. The CDR3 loop reads CASSSEAGHNEKLFF. The DNA of the CDR3 is TGTGCCAGCAGTTCCGAGGCAGGGCATAATGAAAAACTGTTTTTT.

This clonotype has only a few counts. The V call is TRBV6-8, the J call TRBJ2-1, with D unclear. CDR3 length: 13 residues. The germline gives CDR1 MNHGY, CDR2 SAAAGT. Deletions cut 6 bases from V and 7 bases from J, with 13 bases between. CDR3 residues: CASRPHEVNEQFF. CDR3 DNA sequence: TGTGCCAGCAGACCCCACGAGGTAAATGAGCAGTTCTTC.

A few counts support this clonotype. The chain links TRBV2 to TRBJ1-5; D remains ambiguous. The CDR3 sequence is 13 residues long. Trimming stripped 2 bases from V and 13 bases from J, with 15 bases between. CDR1 and CDR2 (germline): SNHLY, FYNNEI. DNA for the CDR3: TGTGCCAGCAGTGAATATAGAACAGTCACACAGCATTTT. Its translation is CASSEYRTVTQHF.

This clonotype has just a few counts. J is TRBJ2-2 and V is TRBV5-4; 7 nucleotides match TRBD1. V gave up 4 bases and J gave up 3 bases; unmatched junction bases: 6. Germline V gives CDR1 SGHNT, CDR2 YYREEE (reference sequence). The CDR3 has 15 amino acids. The CDR3 spells CASSQTGDYTGELFF. The CDR3 DNA reads as TGTGCCAGCAGCCAAACAGGGGATTACACCGGGGAGCTGTTTTTT.

The rearrangement joins TRBV7-6 to TRBJ2-7, with 7 bases aligning to TRBD2. The trim removed 2 bases at V and 3 bases at J, leaving 19 bases unmatched. The germline gives CDR1 SGHVS, CDR2 FNYEAQ. The CDR3 consists of 19 residues. CDR3 protein: CASSLSGGVGVRGGYEQYF. The CDR3 bases are TGTGCCAGCAGCTTAAGTGGGGGGGTCGGAGTCCGGGGCGGCTACGAGCAGTACTTC.

CDR3 DNA: TGCGCCAGCAGAGGGGACAGGGGAAACGCCCATAATTCACCCCTCCACTTT. It is translated as CASRGDRGNAHNSPLHF. The V and J genes are TRBV5-1 and TRBJ1-6; 10 bases align to TRBD1. The trim removed 5 bases at V and 5 bases at J, leaving 10 bases unmatched. This CDR3 comprises 17 residues. Per germline, CDR1 SGHRS and CDR2 YFSETQ.

The chain links TRBV5-4 to TRBJ2-3; 12 nucleotides match TRBD2. Trimming at V came to 3 bases and at J to 6 bases, leaving 8 bases not matched to a gene. The CDR3 extends over 16 amino acids. Germline V gives CDR1 SGHNT, CDR2 YYREEE (reference sequence). CDR3 loop: CASSSASGGAVDTQYF. Here the CDR3 DNA reads TGTGCCAGCAGCTCAGCTAGCGGGGGGGCGGTGGATACGCAGTATTTT.

The table lists this clonotype with a few counts. The CDR3 coding sequence is TGTGCCAGCAGCCCCCGGGGTGGCCCGGCAACTAATGAAAAACTGTTTTTT. Encoded protein: CASSPRGGPATNEKLFF. The rearrangement uses TRBV12-3 or TRBV12-4 and TRBJ1-4; D unclear. Trimming removed 6 bases at V and 0 bases at J, with 17 bases between. The CDR3 runs 17 residues.

The chain carries TRBV2 and TRBJ1-3; 9 nucleotides agree with TRBD1. Germline CDR1 SNHLY, CDR2 FYNNEI. V lost 10 bases, J lost 2 bases, and 6 bases stayed unmatched. The CDR3 runs to 14 residues. The chain's CDR3 is CATQQGAAGNTIYF. CDR3 coding DNA: TGTGCCACTCAACAGGGGGCTGCTGGAAACACCATATATTTT.